The source of this TCR beta chain is a study of control samples from healthy donors and cancer patients. Data came from immunoSEQ multiplex PCR; TCRdb stores just in-frame clones and leaves some out. The sample includes 65,000 to 80,000 clones, 70% to 90% of them seen just once. CDR1 is SGDLS, CDR2 YYNGEE, per germline. The CDR3 covers 12 residues. V was cut by 0 bases and J by 7 bases, with 7 bases left in between. V and J are TRBV9 and TRBJ1-2; a possible D gene is TRBD1 (5 bases). Sequencing used PBMCs. This clonotype was obtained from a woman aged 55-69 years with head and neck cancer. CDR3 protein: CASSVAGIGYTF. DNA for the CDR3: TGTGCCAGCAGCGTAGCAGGGATTGGCTACACCTTC.